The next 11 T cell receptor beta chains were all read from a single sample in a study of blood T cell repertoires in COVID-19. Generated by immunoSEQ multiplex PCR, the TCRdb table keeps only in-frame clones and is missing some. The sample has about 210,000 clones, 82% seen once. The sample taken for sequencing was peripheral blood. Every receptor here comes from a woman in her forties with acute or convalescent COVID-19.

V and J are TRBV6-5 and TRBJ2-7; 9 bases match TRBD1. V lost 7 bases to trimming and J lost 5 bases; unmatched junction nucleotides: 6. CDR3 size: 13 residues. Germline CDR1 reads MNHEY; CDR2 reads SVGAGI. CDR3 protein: CASTLQGAHEQYF. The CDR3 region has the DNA TGTGCCAGCACCTTACAGGGGGCGCACGAGCAGTACTTC.

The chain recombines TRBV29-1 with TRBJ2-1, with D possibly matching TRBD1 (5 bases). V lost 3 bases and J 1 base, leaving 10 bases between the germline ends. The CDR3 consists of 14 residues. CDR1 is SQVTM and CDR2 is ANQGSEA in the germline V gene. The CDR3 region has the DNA TGCAGCGTTGAGTACAGGACGTCCTACAATGAGCAGTTCTTC. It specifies CSVEYRTSYNEQFF.

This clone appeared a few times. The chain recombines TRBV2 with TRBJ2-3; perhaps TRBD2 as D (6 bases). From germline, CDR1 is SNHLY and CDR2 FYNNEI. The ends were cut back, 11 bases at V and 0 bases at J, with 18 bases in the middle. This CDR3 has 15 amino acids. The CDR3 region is CAGGGAGPSTDTQYF. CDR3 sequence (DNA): TGTGCCGGGGGTGGGGCGGGGCCTAGCACAGATACGCAGTATTTT.

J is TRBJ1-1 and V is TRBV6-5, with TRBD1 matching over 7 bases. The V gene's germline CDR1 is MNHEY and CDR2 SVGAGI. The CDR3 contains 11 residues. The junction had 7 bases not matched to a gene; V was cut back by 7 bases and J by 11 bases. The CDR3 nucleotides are TGTGCCAGCAAACAGGGGAGTACGGCTTTCTTT. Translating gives CASKQGSTAFF.

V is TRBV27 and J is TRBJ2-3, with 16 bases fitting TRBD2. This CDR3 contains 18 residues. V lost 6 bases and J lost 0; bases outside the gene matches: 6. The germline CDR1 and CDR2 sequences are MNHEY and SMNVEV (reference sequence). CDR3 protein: CASRKGLAGGPSTDTQYF. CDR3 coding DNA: TGTGCCAGCAGAAAGGGACTAGCGGGAGGGCCGAGCACAGATACGCAGTATTTT.

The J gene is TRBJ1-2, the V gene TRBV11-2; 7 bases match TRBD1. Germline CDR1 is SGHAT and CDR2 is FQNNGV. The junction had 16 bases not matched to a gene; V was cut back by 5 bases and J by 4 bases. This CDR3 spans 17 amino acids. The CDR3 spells CASSGQALPSSSYGYTF. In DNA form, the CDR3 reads TGTGCCAGCAGCGGACAGGCGTTACCATCATCCTCCTATGGCTACACCTTC. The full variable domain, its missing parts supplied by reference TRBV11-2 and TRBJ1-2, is EAGVAQSPRYKIIEKRQSVAFWCNPISGHATLYWYQQILGQGPKLLIQFQNNGVVDDSQLPKDRFSAERLKGVDSTLKIQPAKLEDSAVYLCASSGQALPSSSYGYTFGSGTRLTVV.

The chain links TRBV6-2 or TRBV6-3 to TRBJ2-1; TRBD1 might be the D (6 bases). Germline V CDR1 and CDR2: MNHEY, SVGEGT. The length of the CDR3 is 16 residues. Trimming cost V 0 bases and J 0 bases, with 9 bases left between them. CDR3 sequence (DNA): TGTGCCAGCAGTTACTCAGGGGGAACCTCCTACAATGAGCAGTTCTTC. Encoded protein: CASSYSGGTSYNEQFF.

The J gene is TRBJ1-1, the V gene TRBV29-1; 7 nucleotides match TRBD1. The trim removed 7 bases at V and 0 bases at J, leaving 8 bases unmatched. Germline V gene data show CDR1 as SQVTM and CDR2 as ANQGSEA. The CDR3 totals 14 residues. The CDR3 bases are TGCAGCGCCGCCGGGACAGCAATGAACACTGAAGCTTTCTTT. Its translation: CSAAGTAMNTEAFF.

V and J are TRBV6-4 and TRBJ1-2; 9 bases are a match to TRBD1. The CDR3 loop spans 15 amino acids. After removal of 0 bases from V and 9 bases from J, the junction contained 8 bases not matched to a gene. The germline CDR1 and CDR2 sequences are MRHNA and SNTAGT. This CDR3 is CASSDSAGQGNSYTF. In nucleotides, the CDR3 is TGTGCCAGCAGTGACTCAGCTGGACAGGGGAATAGCTACACCTTC.

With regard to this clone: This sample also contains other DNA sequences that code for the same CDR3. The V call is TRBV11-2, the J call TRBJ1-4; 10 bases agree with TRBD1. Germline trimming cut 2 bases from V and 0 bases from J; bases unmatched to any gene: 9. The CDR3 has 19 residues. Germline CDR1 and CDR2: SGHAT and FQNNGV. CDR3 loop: CASSLTGTGATSTNEKLFF. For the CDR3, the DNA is TGTGCCAGCAGCTTAACAGGGACAGGGGCGACTTCAACTAATGAAAAACTGTTTTTT.

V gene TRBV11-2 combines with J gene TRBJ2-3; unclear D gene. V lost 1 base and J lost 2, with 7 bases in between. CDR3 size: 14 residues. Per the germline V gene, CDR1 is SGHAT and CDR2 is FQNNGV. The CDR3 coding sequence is TGTGCCAGCAGCTTAGCGCAGAACACAGATACGCAGTATTTT. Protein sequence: CASSLAQNTDTQYF.